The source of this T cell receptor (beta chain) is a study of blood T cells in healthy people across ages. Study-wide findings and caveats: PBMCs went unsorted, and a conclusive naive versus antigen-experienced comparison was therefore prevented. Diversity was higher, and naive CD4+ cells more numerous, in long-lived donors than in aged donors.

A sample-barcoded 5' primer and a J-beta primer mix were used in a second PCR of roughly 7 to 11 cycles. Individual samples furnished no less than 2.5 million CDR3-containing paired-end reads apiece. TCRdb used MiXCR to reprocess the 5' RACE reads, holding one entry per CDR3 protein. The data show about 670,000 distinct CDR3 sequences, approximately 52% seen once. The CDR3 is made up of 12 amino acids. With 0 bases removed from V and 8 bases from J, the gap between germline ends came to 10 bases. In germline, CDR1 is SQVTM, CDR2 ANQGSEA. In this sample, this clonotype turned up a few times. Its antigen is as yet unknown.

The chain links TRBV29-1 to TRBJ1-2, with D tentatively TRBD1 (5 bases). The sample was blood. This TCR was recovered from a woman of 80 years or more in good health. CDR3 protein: CSVEERGVGYTF. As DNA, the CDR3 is TGCAGCGTTGAAGAAAGAGGGGTCGGCTACACCTTC. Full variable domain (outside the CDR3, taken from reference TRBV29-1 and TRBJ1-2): SAVISQKPSRDICQRGTSLTIQCQVDSQVTMMFWYRQQPGQSLTLIATANQGSEATYESGFVIDKFPISRPNLTFSTLTVSNMSPEDSSIYLCSVEERGVGYTFGSGTRLTVV.